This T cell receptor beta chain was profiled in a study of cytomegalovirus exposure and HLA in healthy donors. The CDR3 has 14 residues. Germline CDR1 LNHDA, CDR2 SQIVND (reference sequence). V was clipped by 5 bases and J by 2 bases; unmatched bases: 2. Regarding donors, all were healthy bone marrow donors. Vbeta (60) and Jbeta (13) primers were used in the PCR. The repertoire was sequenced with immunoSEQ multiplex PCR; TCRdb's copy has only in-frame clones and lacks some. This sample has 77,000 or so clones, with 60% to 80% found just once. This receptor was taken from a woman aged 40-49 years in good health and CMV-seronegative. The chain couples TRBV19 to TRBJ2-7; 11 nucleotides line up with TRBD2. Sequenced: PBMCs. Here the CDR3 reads CASSRTSGPYEQYF. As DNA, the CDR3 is TGTGCCAGTAGTCGGACTAGCGGGCCCTACGAGCAGTACTTC.